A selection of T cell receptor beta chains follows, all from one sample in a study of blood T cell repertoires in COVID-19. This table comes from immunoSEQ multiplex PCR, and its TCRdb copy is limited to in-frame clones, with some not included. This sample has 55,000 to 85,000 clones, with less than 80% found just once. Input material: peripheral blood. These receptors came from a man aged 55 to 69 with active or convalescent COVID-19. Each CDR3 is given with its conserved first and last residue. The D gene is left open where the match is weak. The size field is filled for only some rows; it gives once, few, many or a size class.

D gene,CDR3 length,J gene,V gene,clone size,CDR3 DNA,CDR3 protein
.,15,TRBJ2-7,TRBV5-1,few,TGCGCCAGCAGCTCGGCGCTAGTTGCGAGGAACGAGCAGTACTTC,CASSSALVARNEQYF
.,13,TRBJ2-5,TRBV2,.,TGTGCCAGCAGTGGGGGGGAGGAAGAGACCCAGTACTTC,CASSGGEEETQYF
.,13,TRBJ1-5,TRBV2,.,TGTGCCAGCAAGCGGAGGGACAATCAGCCCCAGCATTTT,CASKRRDNQPQHF
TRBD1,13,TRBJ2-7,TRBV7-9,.,TGTGCCAGCAGGGGGGACAGGGTATCCGAGCAGTACTTC,CASRGDRVSEQYF
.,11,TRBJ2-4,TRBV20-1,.,TGCAGTGCTCCCTCCGAAAACATTCAGTACTTC,CSAPSENIQYF
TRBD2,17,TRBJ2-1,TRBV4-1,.,TGCGCCAGCAGCCGGGATTCGGGGGGGAGCTCCTACAATGAGCAGTTCTTC,CASSRDSGGSSYNEQFF
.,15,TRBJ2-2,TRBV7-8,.,TGTGCCAGCAGCCAGACAGAGAAGAACACCGGGGAGCTGTTTTTT,CASSQTEKNTGELFF
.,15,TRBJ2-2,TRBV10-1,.,TGCGCCAGCAGCATTTCCCAGTCCAACACCGGGGAGCTGTTTTTT,CASSISQSNTGELFF
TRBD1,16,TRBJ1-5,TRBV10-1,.,TGCGCCAGCAGTGGGACCGGGACAGACCCTTATCAGCCCCAGCATTTT,CASSGTGTDPYQPQHF
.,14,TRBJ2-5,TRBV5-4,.,TGTGCCAGCAGCTTGAAAGGGGGGGCTGAAACCCAGTACTTC,CASSLKGGAETQYF
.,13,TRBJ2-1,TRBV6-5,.,TGTGCCAGCAATGTCAACCGGGACAATGAGCAGTTCTTC,CASNVNRDNEQFF
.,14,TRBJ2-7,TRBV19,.,TGTGCCAGTAGTATTGGACAACCACCCTACGAGCAGTACTTC,CASSIGQPPYEQYF
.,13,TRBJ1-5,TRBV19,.,TGTGCCAGTAGTCCTATCGGCGGGCAGCCCCAGCATTTT,CASSPIGGQPQHF
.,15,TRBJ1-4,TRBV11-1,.,TGTGCCAGCAGCTTATCTAGAGGAACTAATGAAAAACTGTTTTTT,CASSLSRGTNEKLFF
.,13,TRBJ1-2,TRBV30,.,TGTGCCTGGAGTGATCTCCGTAACTATGGCTACACCTTC,CAWSDLRNYGYTF
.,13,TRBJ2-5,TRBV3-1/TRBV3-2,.,TGTGCCAGCAACCAACGTCGCGGAGAGACCCAGTACTTC,CASNQRRGETQYF